The clone carrying this T cell receptor (beta chain) appeared many times. No antigen is known for it. One heparinised blood draw, averaging roughly 120 mL, came from each donor. Expressed TCRB transcripts were sequenced after all isolated RNA was converted to cDNA. Sequencing was performed with immunoSEQ multiplex PCR; in TCRdb, only in-frame clones are kept and a portion is missing. The top ten hold 1.3% of the sample, which has approximately 150,000 clones, 10% seen once. The CDR3 is 14 residues long. Germline CDR1 GTSNPN, CDR2 SVGIG (reference sequence). The V segment lost 2 bases and the J segment 5 bases; nucleotides outside the gene matches: 5. This sample stems from a study of beta chain features in type 1 diabetes. Overall study: All of the samples together had 107,917,701 sorted cells examined.

Study-wide results and caveats: More deletions and fewer insertions at VDJ junctions were found in patients with type 1 diabetes.

Sequencing input: naive CD4+ T cells from blood. The clonotype was recovered from a young man in good health. The V and J genes are TRBV30 and TRBJ2-5, with 10 bases aligning to TRBD1. CDR3 sequence reads: CAWSPGQGHETQYF. DNA for the CDR3: TGTGCCTGGAGTCCGGGACAGGGGCATGAGACCCAGTACTTC.